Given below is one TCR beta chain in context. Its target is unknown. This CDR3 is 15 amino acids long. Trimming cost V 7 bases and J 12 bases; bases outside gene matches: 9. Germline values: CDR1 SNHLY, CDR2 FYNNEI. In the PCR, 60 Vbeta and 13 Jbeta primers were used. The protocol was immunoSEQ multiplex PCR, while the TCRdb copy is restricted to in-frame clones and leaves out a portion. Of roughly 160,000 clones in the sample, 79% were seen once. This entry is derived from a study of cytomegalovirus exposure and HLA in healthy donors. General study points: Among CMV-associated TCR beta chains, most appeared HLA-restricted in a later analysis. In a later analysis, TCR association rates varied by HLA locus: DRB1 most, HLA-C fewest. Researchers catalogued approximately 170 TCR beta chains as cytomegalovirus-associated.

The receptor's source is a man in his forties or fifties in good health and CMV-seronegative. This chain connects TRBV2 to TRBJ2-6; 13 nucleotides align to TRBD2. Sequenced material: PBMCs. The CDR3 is CASTSKLAGGLVLTF. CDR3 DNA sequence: TGTGCCAGCACAAGCAAACTAGCGGGAGGGCTCGTCCTGACTTTC.